Sequencing of this T cell receptor (beta chain) was carried out in a study of blood T cell repertoires in COVID-19. About the research overall: Samples taken during acute and convalescent COVID-19 were collected in the United States, Italy and Spain. In each case, the material was cDNA or gDNA derived from T cells, B-cell-depleted T cells, or PBMCs.

Per the study methods: Nucleated cell number was recorded as an estimate derived from reference gene primer amplification. Libraries were prepared by immunoSEQ multiplex PCR; TCRdb keeps only in-frame clonotypes and omits some of them. V, J and clone size reflect that table, while D and trimming were determined from the DNA. The data contain around 62,000 clones, over 75% of them seen just once; the ten biggest clones take up approximately 23%. This TCR derives from a man in his fifties or sixties with acute or convalescent COVID-19. Sequencing used peripheral blood.

The CDR3 DNA follows: TGTGCCAGCAGCTTATATGGGACAGCGGCCAATACGCAGTATTTT. Its protein product is CASSLYGTAANTQYF. The chain joins TRBV7-2 to TRBJ2-3; the match to TRBD1 covers 7 bases. The junction had 9 bases not matched to a gene; V was cut back by 2 bases and J by 7 bases. Per the germline V gene, CDR1 is SGHTA and CDR2 is FQGNSA. This CDR3 is built from 15 residues.